The 15 T cell receptor beta chains reported below all come from one sample, sequenced in a study of blood T cell repertoires in COVID-19. TCRdb's copy holds only in-frame clones and misses some; the assay was immunoSEQ multiplex PCR. The table shows roughly 230,000 clones, with approximately 84% occurring only once. The specimen was peripheral blood. These receptors all come from a man aged 45-60 years with acute or convalescent COVID-19.

The chain links TRBV2 to TRBJ2-7, with a tentative D call TRBD1 (6 bases). The CDR3 extends over 13 amino acids. Trimming pared 10 bases from V and 0 bases from J, leaving 13 bases between. In germline, CDR1 is SNHLY, CDR2 FYNNEI. The CDR3 coding sequence is TGTGCCATATTCCGGGACACCTCCTACGAGCAGTACTTC. It yields the protein CAIFRDTSYEQYF. The full variable domain, with the rest looked up from reference TRBV2 and TRBJ2-7, is EPEVTQTPSHQVTQMGQEVILRCVPISNHLYFYWYRQILGQKVEFLVSFYNNEISEKSEIFDDQFSVERPDGSNFTLKIRSTKLEDSAMYFCAIFRDTSYEQYFGPGTRLTVT.

This chain links TRBV5-5 with TRBJ1-5; the match to TRBD1 covers 10 bases. J was trimmed by 2 bases and V by 0 bases; bases with no gene match: 5. Germline V gene sequence: CDR1 SGHKS, CDR2 YYEKEE (reference sequence). The CDR3 is made up of 17 amino acids. This CDR3 is CASSLAAGQGRNQPQHF. For the CDR3, the DNA is TGTGCCAGCAGCTTGGCCGCGGGACAGGGGCGCAATCAGCCCCAGCATTTT.

This chain connects TRBV6-5 to TRBJ2-2; 8 nucleotides line up with TRBD2. The CDR3 totals 15 residues. Trimming cost V 5 bases and J 1 base; bases outside gene matches: 3. CDR1 MNHEY and CDR2 SVGAGI come from the germline V gene. The CDR3 bases are TGTGCCAGCAGTATAAGCGGGGGGAACACCGGGGAGCTGTTTTTT. Amino acid sequence: CASSISGGNTGELFF.

J is TRBJ1-5 and V is TRBV7-8; the match to TRBD1 covers 7 bases. Germline values: CDR1 SGHVS, CDR2 FQNEAQ. Germline trimming cut 3 bases from V and 3 bases from J; bases unmatched to any gene: 8. The CDR3 has 16 amino acids. CDR3 residues: CASSFTPTGNNQPQHF. The DNA of the CDR3 is TGTGCCAGCAGCTTCACCCCGACAGGGAACAATCAGCCCCAGCATTTT.

The genes are TRBV13 and TRBJ2-7, with TRBD2 identical over 7 bases. This CDR3 region has 18 residues. V lost 0 bases and J lost 8; bases outside the gene matches: 19. In germline, CDR1 is PRHDT, CDR2 FYEKMQ (reference sequence). CDR3 amino acids: CASSLGPTRGSPLGQQYF. CDR3 bases: TGTGCCAGCAGCTTAGGGCCCACTCGCGGGAGCCCCCTGGGCCAGCAGTACTTC.

The chain carries TRBV7-3 and TRBJ2-5, with TRBD2 matching over 10 bases. The length of the CDR3 is 15 residues. Per the germline V gene, CDR1 is SGHTA and CDR2 is FQGTGA. Losses at the gene ends were 5 bases for V and 5 bases for J; bases not matched to a gene: 8. The CDR3 is CASSPTAGGGETQYF. The DNA for the CDR3 is TGTGCCAGCAGCCCGACAGCGGGAGGGGGTGAGACCCAGTACTTC.

The rearrangement uses TRBV5-5 and TRBJ2-1; TRBD1 agrees at 9 bases. Germline V gene data show CDR1 as SGHKS and CDR2 as YYEKEE (reference sequence). Trimming cost V 5 bases and J 4 bases; bases outside gene matches: 7. The CDR3 runs 15 residues. CDR3 in amino acids: CASSLMGQGYNEQFF. CDR3 in DNA: TGTGCCAGCAGTTTGATGGGACAGGGTTACAATGAGCAGTTCTTC. The full variable domain, in which reference TRBV5-5 and TRBJ2-1 provide the parts outside the CDR3, is DAGVTQSPTHLIKTRGQQVTLRCSPISGHKSVSWYQQVLGQGPQFIFQYYEKEERGRGNFPDRFSARQFPNYSSELNVNALLLGDSALYLCASSLMGQGYNEQFFGPGTRLTVL.

The chain links TRBV6-5 to TRBJ1-1; D is unresolved. The ends were cut back, 2 bases at V and 6 bases at J, with 13 bases in the middle. The CDR3 sequence is 14 residues long. CDR1 is MNHEY, CDR2 SVGAGI, per germline. CDR3 DNA sequence: TGTGCCAGCAGTTACGGGCAGGATAGTCCTGAAGCTTTCTTT. It is translated as CASSYGQDSPEAFF.

This chain connects TRBV14 to TRBJ2-5; the D gene is possibly TRBD2 (6 bases). The CDR3 covers 12 residues. CDR1 and CDR2 from the germline V gene are SGHDN and FVKESK. V was clipped by 4 bases and J by 7 bases, with 10 bases between them. CDR3 region: CASSPYGGTQYF. The CDR3 DNA reads as TGTGCCAGCAGCCCGTACGGGGGGACCCAGTACTTC.

V gene TRBV2 combines with J gene TRBJ1-1; TRBD1 is a possible D gene (6 bases). The germline V gene has CDR1 SNHLY and CDR2 FYNNEI. This CDR3 is 13 amino acids long. V lost 10 bases, J lost 5 bases, and 17 bases lay in between. The CDR3 DNA follows: TGTGCCACAGAGGGGGTAGGAGTTACTGAAGCTTTCTTT. As protein: CATEGVGVTEAFF.

The chain is built from TRBV9 and TRBJ2-6; D not resolved. This CDR3 contains 17 residues. The V gene's germline CDR1 is SGDLS and CDR2 YYNGEE. The V end was cut by 4 bases, the J end by 2 bases, with 16 bases between. The CDR3 is CASSQLGDRAGANVLTF. CDR3 in DNA: TGTGCCAGCAGCCAACTCGGCGACCGGGCTGGGGCCAACGTCCTGACTTTC.

As concerns this clone: The sample contains more than one DNA sequence encoding this CDR3. CDR3 sequence (DNA): TGTGCCAGCAGCCAAGACAGGAACACTGAAGCTTTCTTT. This sequence encodes CASSQDRNTEAFF. J is TRBJ1-1 and V is TRBV14; no firm D call. The length of the CDR3 is 13 residues. V shed 0 bases and J shed 1 base, with 3 bases lying between them. In germline, CDR1 is SGHDN, CDR2 FVKESK.

This clone was seen only once. The rearrangement links TRBV5-4 to TRBJ1-4; 7 nucleotides agree with TRBD1. The CDR3 covers 15 residues. Germline CDR1 SGHNT, CDR2 YYREEE (reference sequence). V shed 6 bases, J shed 4 bases, and the junction held 9 bases outside the gene matches. The CDR3 coding sequence is TGTGCCAGCACAAGGACAGGCAGTGGTAATGAAAAACTGTTTTTT. It is translated as CASTRTGSGNEKLFF.

This rearrangement joins TRBV9 to TRBJ2-5, with 11 nucleotides matching TRBD2. Germline values: CDR1 SGDLS, CDR2 YYNGEE. The CDR3 consists of 14 residues. J gave up 7 bases and V 0 bases, and 2 bases lay outside the gene matches. CDR3: CASSVELAGGTQYF. CDR3 in DNA: TGTGCCAGCAGCGTAGAGCTAGCGGGGGGGACCCAGTACTTC.

J is TRBJ1-1 and V is TRBV5-6; D is ambiguous. Trimming removed 0 bases at V and 3 bases at J, with 9 bases between. The germline V gene encodes CDR1 SGHDT and CDR2 YYEEEE. The CDR3 spans 14 residues. CDR3 sequence reads: CASSLAGLDTEAFF. The DNA for the CDR3 is TGTGCCAGCAGCTTGGCCGGACTTGACACTGAAGCTTTCTTT.